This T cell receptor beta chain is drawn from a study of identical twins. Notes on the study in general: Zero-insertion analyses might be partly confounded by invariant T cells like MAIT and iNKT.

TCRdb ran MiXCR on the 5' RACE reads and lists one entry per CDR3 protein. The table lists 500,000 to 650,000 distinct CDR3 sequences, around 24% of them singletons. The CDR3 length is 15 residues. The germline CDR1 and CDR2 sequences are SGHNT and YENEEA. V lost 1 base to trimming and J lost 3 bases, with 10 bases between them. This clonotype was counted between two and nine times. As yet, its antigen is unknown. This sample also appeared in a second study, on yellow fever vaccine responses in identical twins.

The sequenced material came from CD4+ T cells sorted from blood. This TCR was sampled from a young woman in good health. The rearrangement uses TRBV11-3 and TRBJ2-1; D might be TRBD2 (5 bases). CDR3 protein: CASSLGRTFYNEQFF. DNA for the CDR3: TGTGCCAGCAGCTTAGGCCGGACTTTCTACAATGAGCAGTTCTTC.